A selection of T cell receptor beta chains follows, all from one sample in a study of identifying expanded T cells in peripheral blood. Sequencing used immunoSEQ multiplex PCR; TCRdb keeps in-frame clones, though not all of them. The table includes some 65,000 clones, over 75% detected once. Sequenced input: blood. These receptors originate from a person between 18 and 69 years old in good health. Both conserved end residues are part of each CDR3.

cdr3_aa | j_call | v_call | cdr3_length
CATSGGGRFSYNEQFF | TRBJ2-1 | TRBV15 | 16
CASSLAVAPTQYF | TRBJ2-3 | TRBV7-2 | 13
CASSPGGSYEQYF | TRBJ2-7 | TRBV7-8 | 13
CASSYWQGEGYTF | TRBJ1-2 | TRBV6-5 | 13
CATGKVNEQFF | TRBJ2-1 | TRBV5-4 | 11
CASSKGEVNEQFF | TRBJ2-1 | TRBV18 | 13
CASSPRKGGYSNQPQHF | TRBJ1-5 | TRBV5-5 | 17
CASSLASWKNTDTQYF | TRBJ2-3 | TRBV5-8 | 16
CASSQVAGYANTGELFF | TRBJ2-2 | TRBV14 | 17
CASSPPGGSYNSPLHF | TRBJ1-6 | TRBV2 | 16
CATQDGPGMNTEAFF | TRBJ1-1 | TRBV2 | 15
CASSIQGIYMNTEAFF | TRBJ1-1 | TRBV19 | 16
CASEDDSRGEGETQYF | TRBJ2-5 | TRBV2 | 16
CASSSNPLYSGANVLTF | TRBJ2-6 | TRBV5-1 | 17
CASSLWGYQETQYF | TRBJ2-5 | TRBV5-4 | 14
CASSLVDTQYF | TRBJ2-3 | TRBV13 | 11
CASSYRAGGAEKLFF | TRBJ1-4 | TRBV27 | 15
CASRDRVTEAFF | TRBJ1-1 | TRBV19 | 12
CASSQVSRDGINYGYTF | TRBJ1-2 | TRBV4-1 | 17
CASSPGLSINSPLHF | TRBJ1-6 | TRBV5-8 | 15
CASRKGAGEHRLEQFF | TRBJ2-1 | TRBV6-6 | 16
CASSLGASNHQYF | TRBJ2-4 | TRBV7-6 | 13
CASSLVAGAATGELFF | TRBJ2-2 | TRBV11-2 | 16
CASSEWAGRQPQHF | TRBJ1-5 | TRBV6-1 | 14
CAISRTNTEAFF | TRBJ1-1 | TRBV10-3 | 12
CASTMNGYYTEAFF | TRBJ1-1 | TRBV5-1 | 14